This TCR beta chain came from a study of radiotherapy plus CTLA-4 blockade in lung cancer. The overall study: Among patients, over 15% showed objective responses, and about 30% had disease control. Study-level results: Blood saw expansion of tumor-derived TCR clones after radiotherapy plus ipilimumab. Response was reportedly best predicted by early blood T cell clone dynamics, with interferon-beta.

The method was immunoSEQ multiplex PCR; TCRdb's version includes in-frame clones alone and lacks a portion of them. Of some 73,000 clones listed, roughly 80% were seen once; the top ten hold around 0.72%. It was focal radiation plus CTLA-4 blockade with ipilimumab that patients with chemo-refractory metastatic non-small-cell lung cancer received. Trimming left V 6 bases short and J 2 bases short, with 16 bases between. Per the germline V gene, CDR1 is MNHNS and CDR2 is SASEGT. CDR3 length: 15 residues. Concerning this clone itself: Its specificity is unknown.

The chain combines TRBV6-1 with TRBJ2-5; a weak D match, TRBD1 (6 bases). The sequencing here drew on peripheral blood, taken from a patient treated with radiotherapy plus ipilimumab. This receptor was obtained from a human donor with non-small cell lung cancer who had stable disease on radiotherapy plus ipilimumab. This chain's CDR3 is CASRPSQGFQETQYF. In DNA, the CDR3 is TGTGCCAGCAGGCCGTCGCAGGGGTTTCAAGAGACCCAGTACTTC.